Listed here are 13 T cell receptor beta chains from one sample, sequenced in a study of T-cell reconstitution after alpha-beta-depleted transplantation in children. Unique molecular identifiers featured in how the TCRbeta library was prepared. TCRdb reprocessed the PCR reads with MiXCR, giving one entry per CDR3 protein. This sample has under 300,000 distinct CDR3 sequences, with 9.7% found just once. Sequences were derived from PBMCs from the stem cell graft donor, sampled from the stem cell graft. Source of these receptors: a human donor who donated a stem cell graft to a child with SCID.

This clonotype occurred many times. V usage is TRBV20-1 and J usage is TRBJ2-3; 12 bases fit TRBD2. There are 15 residues in the CDR3. Germline lookup yields CDR1 DFQATT and CDR2 SNEGSKA (reference sequence). The trim removed 5 bases at V and 3 bases at J, leaving 6 bases unmatched. The CDR3 DNA reads as TGCAGTGCTGGTGGACTAGCGGGGCGGACAGATACGCAGTATTTT. As protein: CSAGGLAGRTDTQYF.

The chain joins TRBV2 to TRBJ2-7; D is unclear. The CDR3 has 13 residues. The germline V gene has CDR1 SNHLY and CDR2 FYNNEI. The ends were cut back, 1 base at V and 6 bases at J, with 10 bases in the middle. CDR3 protein: CASSEGFWSEQYF. The CDR3 DNA sequence: TGTGCCAGCAGTGAAGGTTTCTGGTCCGAGCAGTACTTC.

In its sample, this clonotype was seen many times. The CDR3 DNA follows: TGTGCCAGCAGCCCGCAACCAGAAAGCGGGGGGGTTAATGAGCAGTTCTTC. Its protein product is CASSPQPESGGVNEQFF. The chain recombines TRBV4-2 with TRBJ2-1; 10 bases map to TRBD2. This CDR3 has 17 residues. Germline CDR1 and CDR2: LGHNA and YNFKEQ. J was trimmed by 7 bases and V by 4 bases; bases with no gene match: 13.

This clonotype was detected many times. The genes are TRBV29-1 and TRBJ1-1, with a tentative D call TRBD1 (6 bases). With 0 bases removed from V and 5 bases from J, the gap between germline ends came to 10 bases. CDR1 is SQVTM, CDR2 ANQGSEA, per germline. This CDR3 comprises 13 residues. In DNA form, the CDR3 reads TGCAGCGTTGAAGACAGGGGAGGGACTGAAGCTTTCTTT. Translation: CSVEDRGGTEAFF.

This clonotype has a handful of counts. A read error is possible here, since a much larger clone lies one base away. This chain links TRBV12-3 or TRBV12-4 with TRBJ1-2, with a tentative D call TRBD1 (5 bases). The CDR3 loop spans 13 amino acids. Between the trimmed V and J ends, which lost 4 bases and 2 bases, there was a span of 8 bases. CDR3 in amino acids: CASSSAGNYGYTF. The DNA for the CDR3 is TGTGCCAGCAGTTCGGCAGGGAACTATGGCTACACCTTC.

Note on this clonotype: A much larger clone lies one base from this, so it may be a read error. This is likely a read error, given that the CDR3 carries no conserved phenylalanine or tryptophan at its end. The chain joins TRBV7-2 to TRBJ2-5; weak D call: TRBD1 (6 bases). The CDR3 is 14 residues long. The V gene lost 5 bases and the J gene lost 2 bases, with 12 bases spanning the gap. CDR1 and CDR2 from the germline V gene are SGHTA and FQGNSA. The chain's CDR3 is CASSPRTAQETQYL. DNA of the CDR3: TGTGCCAGCAGCCCGAGGACAGCACAAGAGACCCAGTACCTC.

This chain connects TRBV20-1 to TRBJ2-5; a weak D match, TRBD2 (5 bases). The CDR3 loop spans 15 amino acids. CDR1 and CDR2 from the germline V gene are DFQATT and SNEGSKA (reference sequence). V dropped 0 bases and J dropped 5 bases, with 16 bases sitting between them. The CDR3 is CSAREGSSGEETQYF. Here the CDR3 DNA reads TGCAGTGCTAGAGAGGGGAGCAGCGGAGAGGAGACCCAGTACTTC.

The sample holds many counts of this clonotype. The chain links TRBV29-1 to TRBJ1-1, with TRBD1 matching 9 bases. V lost 7 bases and J lost 12; bases outside the gene matches: 18. In germline, CDR1 is SQVTM, CDR2 ANQGSEA. The CDR3 totals 14 residues. CDR3 in amino acids: CSAVDRGKSSGTFF. CDR3 nucleotides: TGCAGCGCTGTGGACAGGGGAAAGAGTTCCGGAACTTTCTTT.

This clonotype has ten or more counts. The V gene is TRBV9, the J gene TRBJ2-5; 10 bases line up with TRBD2. The trim removed 4 bases at V and 2 bases at J, leaving 2 bases unmatched. Germline loops: CDR1 SGDLS, CDR2 YYNGEE. The CDR3 extends over 14 amino acids. The CDR3 region is CASSRSGGQETQYF. Here the CDR3 DNA reads TGTGCCAGCAGCCGTAGCGGGGGGCAAGAGACCCAGTACTTC. Full variable domain (outside the CDR3, taken from reference TRBV9 and TRBJ2-5): DSGVTQTPKHLITATGQRVTLRCSPRSGDLSVYWYQQSLDQGLQFLIQYYNGEERAKGNILERFSAQQFPDLHSELNLSSLELGDSALYFCASSRSGGQETQYFGPGTRLLVL.

This clonotype was seen many times. The chain employs TRBV10-3 and TRBJ2-7, with 7 nucleotides matching TRBD2. Germline-derived CDR1 and CDR2 are ENHRY and SYGVKD. Trimming at V came to 6 bases and at J to 1 base, leaving 9 bases not matched to a gene. CDR3 length equals 15 residues. DNA for the CDR3: TGTGCCATCAGGGCTGGGGGGGGGATATCCTACGAGCAGTACTTC. The encoded protein is CAIRAGGGISYEQYF.

This clonotype was detected ten times or more. The chain has TRBV21-1 and TRBJ1-5; TRBD1, as called in the table, went unchecked against the DNA. TRBV21-1 represents a pseudogene. There are 19 residues in the CDR3. Here the CDR3 reads CASSKVLRGRDFSNQPQHF. The CDR3 nucleotides are TGTGCCAGCAGCAAAGTTTTACGGGGCCGGGATTTTAGCAATCAGCCCCAGCATTTT.

This clonotype was observed many times. This chain links TRBV6-5 with TRBJ1-2, with TRBD1 matching over 8 bases. CDR1 is MNHEY, CDR2 SVGAGI, per germline. V was clipped by 8 bases and J by 4 bases; unmatched bases: 6. The CDR3 is 13 residues long. The CDR3 sequence: CASGGQGPYGYTF. The CDR3 DNA sequence: TGTGCCAGCGGAGGACAGGGACCCTATGGCTACACCTTC.

This clonotype has ten or more counts. The V gene is TRBV5-1, the J gene TRBJ1-2, with D hard to call. V was trimmed by 0 bases and J by 4 bases, leaving 10 bases between them. CDR3 size: 14 residues. Germline V lookup: CDR1 SGHRS, CDR2 YFSETQ. In nucleotides, the CDR3 is TGCGCCAGCAGCTTGGCGGCAGAAACCTATGGCTACACCTTC. As protein: CASSLAAETYGYTF.